This T cell receptor beta chain was identified in a study of graft-versus-host responses after intestinal transplantation (dated by TCRdb to 2020 to 2023). Concerning the study at large: The transplants that recipients received were multivisceral, liver-intestinal, or isolated intestinal. A cohort of 24 intestinal transplant recipients, including one retransplant, was enrolled, and a few patients lacking pretransplant specimens were excluded. To identify alloreactive clones, pre-transplant mixed lymphocyte reaction products were sequenced and compared with unstimulated pre-transplant donor and recipient T cells. Bulk TCR-beta CDR3 sequencing was used to track graft-versus-host and host-versus-graft alloreactive T cell clones in the graft, circulation and bone marrow after intestinal transplantation. Rather than being sequenced by the commercial service, samples from a few later patients were sequenced in-house on an Illumina MiSeq and processed with MiXCR. A peak of at least 4% donor T cells among recipient peripheral blood mononuclear cells was the definition used for donor T cell macrochimerism. Anti-thymocyte globulin induction was given to all recipients, followed by maintenance tacrolimus and steroids for 2 to 4 years. Overall results and qualifications from the work: GvH clones were detected in recipient bone marrow, and some appeared earlier in ileal mucosa or blood, consistent with an intestinal mucosal origin. The conclusions were limited by the relatively low number and heterogeneity of the intestinal transplant patients. High GvH to HvG T cell clonal ratios were observed in the allografts of patients with donor T cell macrochimerism. Early after transplant, peak levels of circulating GvH clones were associated with declines in HvG clones.

To prepare the library, the immunoSEQ multiplex PCR assay was applied. For most patients, genomic DNA was subjected to high-throughput TCR-beta CDR3 sequencing by Adaptive Biotechnologies. On the authors' methods: Adaptive's ImmunoSEQ software supplied the TCR sequencing data for 18 patients, while MiXCR and VDJtools were used to process a few other patients. CDR3 nucleotide sequences shared between donor and recipient were removed because the origin of such sequences could not be assigned. To count as alloreactive, a clone needed at least 2-fold expansion over unstimulated cells and a minimum CFSE-low frequency of 0.002% (template counts) or 0.001% (read counts). Mappable clones were those detected in sequenced pre-transplant spleen, lymph node, or MLR CFSE-low populations of the donor or recipient. Cumulative frequency of alloreactive clones was calculated as a percentage of all sequences weighted by copy number. What TCRdb holds here is the immuneACCESS table cut down to in-frame rearrangements. Part of the clones is not present; checked against another copy, under half of the missing clones reflect an unresolved V gene, and the others are unexplained. That table supplies the V and J calls and clone size; D and trimming were determined from the DNA. Across this sample there are around 92,000 clones, with around 88% seen only once. More than 1.4% of the sample comes from the top ten.

V and J are truncated by 0 bases and 4 bases respectively, leaving an intervening sequence of 11 bases. The CDR3, cysteine through phenylalanine, is 15 amino acids long. The CDR3 DNA has 45 bases and is translated from base 1. For CDR1 and CDR2, the germline V gene lists SGDLS and YYNGEE. Blood samples were collected up to 4 times in the first month after transplant and then at least monthly when available. This clone was detected once. The target of this receptor is not known. Nothing much larger sits one base from this clone, and base qualities are not available. This TCR was recovered from a human patient who received an intestinal transplant, so some T cells may come from the graft donor. The chain couples TRBV9 to TRBJ2-1, with TRBD2 tentatively as D gene (6 bases match). Material: PBMCs, obtained 255 days after intestinal transplant. DNA sequence: TGTGCCAGCAGCGTAGAGACTAGGGGATACAATGAGCAGTTCTTC. Translated, it gives CASSVETRGYNEQFF.